Below, 19 T cell receptor beta chains from the same sample are listed, as sequenced in a study of blood T cells in healthy people across ages. Sample-barcoded 5' priming and a J-beta primer mix drove a second PCR of about 7 to 11 cycles. MiXCR, applied by TCRdb to the 5' RACE reads, yields one record per CDR3 protein. This table holds approximately 690,000 distinct CDR3 sequences, around 38% found once. The specimen was blood. These receptor sequences come from a man older than 75 in good health.

This sequence joins TRBV9 and TRBJ2-1; 10 bases match TRBD1. Per the germline V gene, CDR1 is SGDLS and CDR2 is YYNGEE. V dropped 4 bases and J dropped 3; count of bases not matched to a gene: 7. The CDR3 loop spans 16 amino acids. CDR3 coding DNA: TGTGCCAGCAGCTTTACCGGGACAGGGGTCTACAATGAGCAGTTCTTC. This codes for CASSFTGTGVYNEQFF.

This rearrangement joins TRBV4-3 to TRBJ2-7; D is ambiguous. V shed 0 bases and J shed 7 bases, with 13 bases lying between them. The CDR3 has 14 residues. Per germline, CDR1 LGHNA and CDR2 YSLEER. CDR3 amino acids: CASSQDVQTREQYF. DNA of the CDR3: TGCGCCAGCAGCCAAGACGTACAGACTCGTGAGCAGTACTTC.

The sample holds a few counts of this clonotype. The chain is built from TRBV28 and TRBJ1-1; possible D gene TRBD1, 6 bases. Germline CDR1 MDHEN, CDR2 SYDVKM. The CDR3 contains 13 residues. Trimming shortened V by 9 bases and J by 1 base, and 12 bases separated the two germline ends. The CDR3 sequence: CASLPGQNTEAFF. As DNA, the CDR3 is TGTGCCAGTTTGCCGGGACAGAACACTGAAGCTTTCTTT.

This clonotype has ten or more counts. The CDR3 bases are TGTGCCAGCAGTACTACCCTTATAGCGGGAGACCGCTACGAGCAGTACTTC. It is translated as CASSTTLIAGDRYEQYF. The chain joins TRBV28 to TRBJ2-7; the match to TRBD2 covers 9 bases. Germline CDR1 reads MDHEN; CDR2 reads SYDVKM. The CDR3 is 17 amino acids. V lost 5 bases and J lost 3; bases outside the gene matches: 14.

This clonotype was counted only a few times. The chain joins TRBV20-1 to TRBJ2-7, with D perhaps given as TRBD1 or TRBD2 (5 bases each). The ends were cut back, 5 bases at V and 0 bases at J, with 17 bases in the middle. Germline lookup yields CDR1 DFQATT and CDR2 SNEGSKA (reference sequence). The CDR3 is 15 amino acids. DNA of the CDR3: TGCAGTGCTGGTCGACGGATGGGGACCTCCTACGAGCAGTACTTC. This codes for CSAGRRMGTSYEQYF.

This clonotype was counted only a few times. The chain couples TRBV20-1 to TRBJ1-2; 9 bases are a match to TRBD1. Germline V gives CDR1 DFQATT, CDR2 SNEGSKA (reference sequence). J lost 2 bases, V lost 6 bases, and 4 bases had no gene match. The CDR3 is 13 amino acids. CDR3 sequence reads: CSAGDRVNYGYTF. CDR3 sequence (DNA): TGCAGTGCAGGGGACAGGGTCAACTATGGCTACACCTTC.

The chain couples TRBV20-1 to TRBJ2-3, with 8 bases aligning to TRBD2. Trimming cost V 3 bases and J 3 bases; bases outside gene matches: 8. CDR1 and CDR2 from the germline V gene are DFQATT and SNEGSKA (reference sequence). The CDR3 is 15 residues long. CDR3 sequence: CSASPSGSLTDTQYF. The CDR3, as DNA: TGCAGTGCTAGTCCCAGCGGGAGTTTGACAGATACGCAGTATTTT.

J is TRBJ2-3 and V is TRBV20-1; maybe TRBD2 (5 bases). In germline, CDR1 is DFQATT, CDR2 SNEGSKA (reference sequence). The CDR3 is 14 amino acids. As DNA, the CDR3 is TGCAGCCCTAAGTCGTCCGGGGGCACAGATACGCAGTATTTT. This gives the protein CSPKSSGGTDTQYF.

This sequence joins TRBV4-1 and TRBJ2-5; D call uncertain. V was shortened by 0 bases and J by 4 bases, with 18 bases between the two germline ends. This CDR3 comprises 17 residues. The V gene's germline CDR1 is MGHRA and CDR2 YSYEKL. CDR3 DNA sequence: TGCGCCAGCAGCCAAGAACCTCAAACGGTGGGCGCAGAGACCCAGTACTTC. Protein product: CASSQEPQTVGAETQYF.

This chain connects TRBV4-3 to TRBJ2-3; D might be TRBD1 (6 bases). The assigned J gene may be wrong: the sequence end matches TRBJ1-5 better. This CDR3 is built from 16 residues. Germline V lookup: CDR1 LGHNA, CDR2 YSLEER. The CDR3 nucleotides read TGCGCCAGCAGCCAAGATATCGGGGGGCCCAATCAGCCCCAGCATTTT. Protein product: CASSQDIGGPNQPQHF.

The sample holds a few counts of this clonotype. V and J are TRBV28 and TRBJ2-7; 10 bases are a match to TRBD1. The germline CDR1 and CDR2 sequences are MDHEN and SYDVKM. This CDR3 comprises 15 residues. The V gene end was trimmed by 5 bases and the J gene end by 5 bases; junction bases not matched to a gene: 9. The CDR3 loop reads CASSTLDRGSDEQYF. CDR3 bases: TGTGCCAGCAGTACCCTGGACAGGGGGAGCGACGAGCAGTACTTC.

At least ten counts were recorded for this clonotype. The rearrangement links TRBV20-1 to TRBJ2-5; D not certain. CDR1 and CDR2 (germline): DFQATT, SNEGSKA (reference sequence). Trimming removed 0 bases from V and 1 base from J, with 3 bases in between. CDR3 size: 12 residues. The CDR3 coding sequence is TGCAGTGCTAGAGATCTCCAAGAGACCCAGTACTTC. The encoded protein is CSARDLQETQYF.

Points on this clonotype: A much larger clone lies a single base off, so this may be a read error. V gene TRBV29-1 combines with J gene TRBJ2-2; no definite D call. Per the germline V gene, CDR1 is SQVTM and CDR2 is ANQGSEA. Trimming took 7 bases from V and 2 from J, leaving 11 bases between them. The CDR3 totals 13 residues. The CDR3 is CSGSPTNTGELFF. For the CDR3, the DNA is TGCAGCGGCAGCCCGACAAACACCGGGGAGCTGTTTTTT.

The chain combines TRBV4-3 with TRBJ2-4; possible D gene TRBD1, 5 bases. The DNA matches TRBJ2-7 better at its end, which makes the J call doubtful. This CDR3 has 15 residues. The germline V gene has CDR1 LGHNA and CDR2 YSLEER. CDR3 amino acids: CASSPGWGQAYEQYF. The CDR3 nucleotides read TGCGCCAGCAGCCCTGGGTGGGGCCAAGCCTACGAGCAGTACTTC.

V gene TRBV12-3 or TRBV12-4 combines with J gene TRBJ1-1; D is perhaps TRBD1 (5 bases). This CDR3 is 16 amino acids long. The V and J ends lost 5 bases and 0 bases respectively, with 16 bases between them. The CDR3 DNA follows: TGTGCCAGCAGTCCGGGGAGGGGAGTGATGAACACTGAAGCTTTCTTT. The encoded protein is CASSPGRGVMNTEAFF.

This clonotype was detected only once. The chain uses TRBV11-1 and TRBJ1-2, with D unclear. CDR3 length: 15 residues. V lost 3 bases and J 4 bases, leaving 15 bases between the germline ends. From germline, CDR1 is SGHAT and CDR2 FQDESV (reference sequence). CDR3 nucleotides: TGTGCCAGCAGCTTGACCCCCGATCCCCTCTATGGCTACACCTTC. Its translation is CASSLTPDPLYGYTF.

The chain is built from TRBV4-3 and TRBJ2-7; D is perhaps TRBD1 (6 bases). This CDR3 contains 15 residues. Germline V gene lookup returns CDR1 LGHNA and CDR2 YSLEER. The germline V and J ends were trimmed by 0 bases and 3 bases, with 12 bases remaining between them. The CDR3 region is CASSQDRGTIYEQYF. DNA for the CDR3: TGCGCCAGCAGCCAAGACAGGGGTACCATCTACGAGCAGTACTTC.

This chain joins TRBV6-2 or TRBV6-3 and TRBJ2-5, with D possibly TRBD2 on 6 matching bases. Germline values: CDR1 MNHEY, CDR2 SVGEGT. There are 15 residues in the CDR3. The V end lost 7 bases, the J end lost 5 bases, and 20 bases lay between the germline ends. CDR3 residues: CASNRDAGLAETQYF. Here the CDR3 DNA reads TGTGCCAGCAACCGGGACGCGGGGCTTGCTGAGACCCAGTACTTC.

Written as DNA, the CDR3 is TGTGCCAGCAGCCCTCTCGGTCGCCAGGGTGACTACACCTTC. Its translation is CASSPLGRQGDYTF. The genes are TRBV11-1 and TRBJ1-2, with a tentative D call TRBD1 (5 bases). V gave up 5 bases and J gave up 10 bases, with 20 bases separating them. The CDR3 covers 14 residues. Looked up from germline, CDR1 is SGHAT and CDR2 is FQDESV (reference sequence).